This T cell receptor beta chain appears in the sequencing data of a study of CD8+ T cells in alopecia areata. On the study more broadly: Female C3H/HeJ mice aged about 7-11 weeks received skin from roughly 6-12-month-old C3H/HeJ donors with spontaneous alopecia. General study findings and limits: Resident alphabeta T-cell populations of normal skin are likewise subject to sequencing in scalp samples. It was lesional scalp, especially alopecia totalis/universalis, that showed higher clonality than normal scalp. TCR sharing across patients was less clear than in mice, possibly HLA-related.

The sequencing template was cDNA reverse transcribed from extracted RNA. Measured with immunoSEQ multiplex PCR; TCRdb has only the in-frame clones, and not every one. The sample contains about 300,000 clones, none of them singletons. As regards this clone: Its specificity is not known. Genes here carry mouse names. The read ends 4 residues early relative to the CDR3; the germline J gene fills the gap.

In germline, CDR1 is NNHNN, CDR2 SYGAGS (reference sequence). The CDR3 totals 17 residues. Trimming removed 3 bases from V and 1 base from J; junction bases left unmatched: 4. Pooled cutaneous lymph node cells were sorted using CD4, CD8alpha, NKG2D, NKG2ACE and other markers. The clonotype originates from a C3H/HeJ mouse with alopecia areata. For the strain, the MHC haplotype given is H2-k. Sequenced input: CD4+ T cells sorted from a lymph node. V is TRBV13-2 and J is TRBJ2-4, with 14 nucleotides matching TRBD2. CDR3 sequence: CASGGDWGGAGQNTLYF. Partial CDR3 DNA: TGTGCCAGCGGTGGGGACTGGGGGGGCGCGGGTCAAAAC.